The clone carrying this T cell receptor (beta chain) has a handful of counts. Its antigen is not identified. The data derive from a study of regulatory T cells in long-lasting Graves disease. Overall study results and limits: Thyroid tissue went unexamined; only peripheral blood was analyzed.

CDR1 LNHDA and CDR2 SQIVND come from the germline V gene (reference sequence). The CDR3 is 12 residues long. Trimming at V came to 7 bases and at J to 6 bases, leaving 2 bases not matched to a gene. The time point: newly diagnosed GD, antithyroid drugs for less than 3 months. Construction of the TCR library relied on RNA isolated from PBMCs. Investigators prepared the TCR beta libraries by applying iRepertoire HTBI primers and Arm-PCR of CDR3 regions. TCRdb fed the multiplex PCR reads into MiXCR, producing one record per CDR3 protein. The repertoire includes fewer than 400,000 distinct CDR3 sequences, about a sixth of them detected once, and roughly 35% sits in the top ten.

The TCR sequence derives from a female donor with Graves disease. The sequencing used peripheral blood mononuclear cells (PBMCs), collected at new diagnosis, from a patient treated with antithyroid drugs. The chain couples TRBV19 to TRBJ2-2, with 7 bases that match TRBD2. Written as DNA, the CDR3 is TGTGCCAGTACTGGGGGGGCCGGGGAGCTGTTTTTT. Its translation is CASTGGAGELFF.